This record covers a single TCR beta chain. These data originate in a study of OX40 agonist ivuxolimab in advanced cancers. The sampling schedule covered blood at baseline, cycle 4 day 1, and cycle 7 day 1. This CDR3 spans 12 amino acids. The germline V gene encodes CDR1 SNHLY and CDR2 FYNNEI. The table came from immunoSEQ multiplex PCR; TCRdb's copy has only in-frame clones and leaves some out. In the table there are roughly 67,000 clones, 70% to 85% of which are singletons. The gene calls are TRBV2 and TRBJ2-5; no definite D call. The DNA end favors TRBJ2-7, so the J call may be wrong. Sequenced material: CD4+ or CD8+ T cells sorted from blood, taken in a trial of the OX40 agonist ivuxolimab. This clonotype was sampled from an adult with an advanced solid tumor such as melanoma, head and neck, liver or kidney cancer. Here the CDR3 DNA reads TGTGCCAGCAGTGAAGCGAGGTACGAGCAGTACTTC. Protein sequence: CASSEARYEQYF.